Here is one T cell receptor (beta chain) with its context. Source material for PBMCs was around 10 ml fresh peripheral blood. Trimming took off 6 bases at V and 1 base at J, with 6 bases between the two ends. Per germline, CDR1 LNHDA and CDR2 SQIVND (reference sequence). This CDR3 is 12 amino acids long. Authors of the study amplified TCR beta CDR3 regions from RNA transcripts. The study used the HTBI primer set for a first-round RT-PCR of the TCR CDR3. A single record per CDR3 protein comes from TCRdb applying MiXCR to the multiplex PCR reads. The profile covers 190,000 or so distinct CDR3 sequences, with about 17% appearing a single time and around 47% taken by the ten largest. The sample originates from a study of T cells in Graves' hyperthyroidism and ophthalmopathy.

The chain couples TRBV19 to TRBJ1-1; D gene uncertain. This clonotype was obtained from a man aged 40-49 years with Graves' hyperthyroidism. Specimen: blood. The CDR3 spells CASRWWNTEAFF. The CDR3 coding sequence is TGTGCCAGTAGGTGGTGGAACACTGAAGCTTTCTTT. The full variable domain, its missing parts supplied by reference TRBV19 and TRBJ1-1, is DGGITQSPKYLFRKEGQNVTLSCEQNLNHDAMYWYRQDPGQGLRLIYYSQIVNDFQKGDIAEGYSVSREKKESFPLTVTSAQKNPTAFYLCASRWWNTEAFFGQGTRLTVV.